At least ten counts were recorded for the clone carrying this T cell receptor beta chain. Authors' processing steps: It was from CDR3 differences across clinicopathological groups that a distant-metastasis classifier for papillary thyroid cancer was built. TCRdb reprocessed the PCR reads via MiXCR. The V and J calls shown here were made by TCRdb, not taken from the authors' results. The table records 45,000 to 60,000 clones, approximately 17% of them present only once. Thyroid surgery was performed in patients who had received no treatment beforehand. The CDR3 is made up of 14 amino acids. Germline CDR1 and CDR2: SNHLY and FYNNEI. V was pared by 5 bases and J by 2 bases, with 9 bases between. The data were obtained in a study of metastatic and nonmetastatic thyroid tumors.

This chain joins TRBV2 and TRBJ2-2; D is undetermined. Sequenced: blood. This sequence was found in a female donor with papillary thyroid cancer or a benign thyroid nodule (not recorded which). Some clones in this sample may be carry-over from other donors' samples. CDR3 DNA sequence: TGTGCCAGCAGTTACCGACCCAACACCGGGGAGCTGTTTTTT. Translated: CASSYRPNTGELFF.